The T cell receptor (beta chain) under discussion was sequenced for a study of cytomegalovirus exposure and HLA in healthy donors. Study-level results: It was reported in a later analysis that an Asian-associated ancestry cluster showed fewer N-insertions than the approximately 670-donor mean. As a later analysis showed, several of the most significant clusters appeared to be linked to common viral pathogens. Researchers reported in a later analysis that a missense DCLRE1C variant was tied to TCR beta V- and J-gene trimming.

The PCR used 60 Vbeta and 13 Jbeta primers. Per the study methods: Roughly 80 million unique TCR beta chains, 9 million to 14 million shared, were counted in a later analysis. The table came from immunoSEQ multiplex PCR; TCRdb's copy has only in-frame clones and leaves some out. The DNA was the basis for D and trimming; V, J and clone size are from that table. The table lists some 190,000 clones, about 80% of them singletons. For this clone: Its antigen is still unknown.

Germline CDR1 reads SGHTA; CDR2 reads FQGNSA. The CDR3 runs to 15 residues. The V end was cut by 2 bases, the J end by 1 base, with 10 bases between. The sample comprised PBMCs. V is TRBV7-2 and J is TRBJ2-3, with D perhaps TRBD1 (6 bases). The receptor comes from a man younger than 35 in good health and CMV-seronegative. CDR3 sequence reads: CASSLTGLGTDTQYF. The CDR3 DNA reads TGTGCCAGCAGCTTAACAGGGCTTGGCACAGATACGCAGTATTTT.